The 28 T cell receptor beta chains presented below share a single source sample, sequenced in a study of T cell responses to AZD1222 COVID-19 vaccine. This table comes from immunoSEQ multiplex PCR, and its TCRdb copy is limited to in-frame clones, with some not included. The sample lists more than 90,000 clones, around 89% seen once, with about 4% in the top ten. The sequencing here drew on peripheral blood, taken 28 days after the second AZD1222 dose. The receptor source for this set is an adult who received the AZD1222 COVID-19 vaccine.

This clone has only one observation. The chain employs TRBV9 and TRBJ2-7; tentatively, D is TRBD1 (6 bases). The CDR3 has 14 amino acids. Germline V lookup: CDR1 SGDLS, CDR2 YYNGEE. Trimming removed 4 bases from V and 3 bases from J, with 14 bases in between. As DNA, the CDR3 is TGTGCCAGCAGCATCACCGGGACAAACTACGAGCAGTACTTC. Protein sequence: CASSITGTNYEQYF.

This clone was recorded only once. This chain links TRBV10-3 with TRBJ1-2; a weak D match, TRBD1 (5 bases). V was trimmed by 0 bases and J by 4 bases, leaving 15 bases between them. The germline V gene encodes CDR1 ENHRY and CDR2 SYGVKD. This CDR3 comprises 16 residues. CDR3 bases: TGTGCCATCAGTGAGTCCGGGGTGGGACTGATCTATGGCTACACCTTC. The encoded protein is CAISESGVGLIYGYTF.

The chain employs TRBV19 and TRBJ1-2; TRBD1 aligns across 7 bases. The ends lost 5 bases at V and 4 bases at J; junction bases unmatched: 4. Germline assignment: CDR1 LNHDA and CDR2 SQIVND (reference sequence). This CDR3 region has 13 residues. The CDR3 is CASSDRDRYGYTF. The CDR3 DNA follows: TGTGCCAGTAGTGACAGGGATCGCTATGGCTACACCTTC.

The chain combines TRBV5-1 with TRBJ2-3, with TRBD2 matching 8 bases. Per the germline V gene, CDR1 is SGHRS and CDR2 is YFSETQ. The CDR3 contains 15 residues. After removal of 8 bases from V and 0 bases from J, the junction contained 8 bases not matched to a gene. CDR3 sequence reads: CASTPGGTSTDTQYF. CDR3 nucleotide sequence: TGCGCCAGTACACCGGGGGGGACTAGCACAGATACGCAGTATTTT.

The gene calls are TRBV2 and TRBJ1-4; no clear D gene. CDR3 length equals 15 residues. Germline V gene lookup returns CDR1 SNHLY and CDR2 FYNNEI. V shed 3 bases and J shed 0 bases, with 8 bases lying between them. Here the CDR3 reads CASSDSGATNEKLFF. As DNA, the CDR3 is TGTGCCAGCAGTGACAGCGGGGCAACTAATGAAAAACTGTTTTTT. Drawing the rest from reference TRBV2 and TRBJ1-4, the complete variable domain is EPEVTQTPSHQVTQMGQEVILRCVPISNHLYFYWYRQILGQKVEFLVSFYNNEISEKSEIFDDQFSVERPDGSNFTLKIRSTKLEDSAMYFCASSDSGATNEKLFFGSGTQLSVL.

The chain has TRBV11-2 and TRBJ2-5; 7 nucleotides agree with TRBD1. The CDR3 is 11 amino acids. J was trimmed by 9 bases and V by 7 bases; bases with no gene match: 5. The germline gives CDR1 SGHAT, CDR2 FQNNGV. In DNA form, the CDR3 reads TGTGCCAGCACCATCCAGGGGGCCCAGTACTTC. Translated, it gives CASTIQGAQYF.

The V call is TRBV19, the J call TRBJ2-7, with unresolved D. V was trimmed by 2 bases and J by 0 bases, leaving 14 bases between them. Germline V gene sequence: CDR1 LNHDA, CDR2 SQIVND (reference sequence). The CDR3 loop spans 16 amino acids. The DNA of the CDR3 is TGTGCCAGTAGTATAAGGGCGGCCAGGAGCTCCTACGAGCAGTACTTC. Residues: CASSIRAARSSYEQYF.

The chain's CDR3 is CASSIQTGMAGELFF. In DNA form, the CDR3 reads TGTGCCAGTAGTATACAGACAGGAATGGCCGGGGAGCTGTTTTTT. The genes are TRBV19 and TRBJ2-2, with D possibly being TRBD1 (6 bases). Germline V gene data show CDR1 as LNHDA and CDR2 as SQIVND (reference sequence). V dropped 2 bases and J dropped 6 bases, with 13 bases sitting between them. The CDR3 loop spans 15 amino acids.

The chain is built from TRBV5-4 and TRBJ1-2, with 7 bases that match TRBD1. CDR3 length: 14 residues. Trimming cost V 7 bases and J 0 bases; bases outside gene matches: 6. The germline V gene encodes CDR1 SGHNT and CDR2 YYREEE (reference sequence). The CDR3 loop is CASRTDRANYGYTF. CDR3 coding DNA: TGTGCCAGCCGTACTGACAGGGCTAACTATGGCTACACCTTC.

The chain links TRBV11-3 to TRBJ2-1, with D possibly being TRBD2 (6 bases). Germline V CDR1 and CDR2: SGHNT, YENEEA. The CDR3 covers 13 residues. Trimming shortened V by 1 base and J by 10 bases, and 11 bases separated the two germline ends. The CDR3 here is CASSLGTGGEQFF. The CDR3 DNA is TGTGCCAGCAGCTTAGGTACAGGAGGGGAGCAGTTCTTC.

This sequence joins TRBV30 and TRBJ1-6; D might be TRBD1 (5 bases). In germline, CDR1 is GTSNPN, CDR2 SVGIG (reference sequence). The CDR3 runs 14 residues. V dropped 1 base and J dropped 5 bases, with 9 bases sitting between them. Here the CDR3 reads CAWSGGHDNSPLHF. For the CDR3, the DNA is TGTGCCTGGAGTGGTGGACACGATAATTCACCCCTCCACTTT.

The V call is TRBV29-1, the J call TRBJ1-2; no firm D call. V lost 4 bases and J 8 bases, leaving 11 bases between the germline ends. Germline V gene data show CDR1 as SQVTM and CDR2 as ANQGSEA. The CDR3 covers 11 residues. CDR3 sequence: CSVVTIGGYTF. As DNA, the CDR3 is TGCAGCGTTGTCACTATCGGCGGCTACACCTTC.

This chain connects TRBV3-1 (or the pseudogene TRBV3-2) to TRBJ2-1; D uncertain. The ends were cut back, 3 bases at V and 7 bases at J, with 7 bases in the middle. There are 12 residues in the CDR3. In germline, CDR1 is LGHDT, CDR2 YNNKEL (reference sequence). CDR3 sequence (DNA): TGTGCCAGCAGCCAGCCAGAGAATGAGCAGTTCTTC. Amino acids: CASSQPENEQFF.

The rearrangement uses TRBV27 and TRBJ1-6; D is ambiguous. The CDR3 totals 14 residues. V was trimmed by 3 bases and J by 7 bases, leaving 10 bases between them. CDR1 MNHEY and CDR2 SMNVEV come from the germline V gene (reference sequence). CDR3 loop: CASSLGQKNSPLHF. In DNA form, the CDR3 reads TGTGCCAGCAGTTTGGGTCAGAAAAATTCACCCCTCCACTTT.

To note about this clone: At the DNA level, this CDR3 is encoded by other sequences in the same sample as well. The V call is TRBV6-5, the J call TRBJ1-2, with 8 bases identical to TRBD1. CDR1 is MNHEY and CDR2 is SVGAGI in the germline V gene. J gave up 2 bases and V 6 bases, and 2 bases lay outside the gene matches. The CDR3 totals 13 residues. The CDR3 region is CASRTGGNYGYTF. The CDR3 nucleotides are TGTGCCAGCAGAACAGGGGGGAACTATGGCTACACCTTC.

The chain is built from TRBV2 and TRBJ2-2, with 8 nucleotides matching TRBD2. The CDR3 has 13 amino acids. Looked up from germline, CDR1 is SNHLY and CDR2 is FYNNEI. V trimming: 10 bases; J trimming: 1 base; junction bases outside the gene matches: 2. CDR3 in amino acids: CATAGGNTGELFF. The CDR3 bases are TGTGCCACCGCGGGAGGGAACACCGGGGAGCTGTTTTTT.

This clone was seen more than once but under ten times. The V and J genes are TRBV7-2 and TRBJ1-3; D call uncertain. V lost 1 base and J lost 4, with 11 bases in between. CDR1 and CDR2 (germline): SGHTA, FQGNSA. The CDR3 is 15 amino acids. The CDR3 reads CASSLDTGPGNTIYF. DNA of the CDR3: TGTGCCAGCAGCTTAGATACCGGGCCCGGAAACACCATATATTTT.

This clone was observed a single time. This rearrangement joins TRBV10-2 to TRBJ1-2, with 7 bases fitting TRBD1. CDR1 is WSHSY, CDR2 SAAADI, per germline. CDR3 length: 12 amino acids. V lost 6 bases, J lost 2 bases, and 0 bases stayed unmatched. For the CDR3, the DNA is TGCGCCAGCAGACAGGGGAACTATGGCTACACCTTC. As protein: CASRQGNYGYTF.

This clone was seen a single time. V usage is TRBV28 and J usage is TRBJ2-7; 9 positions match TRBD1. With 4 bases clipped from V and 0 bases from J, the junction kept 1 base outside the gene matches. The CDR3 runs to 14 residues. Germline loops: CDR1 MDHEN, CDR2 SYDVKM. The CDR3 bases are TGTGCCAGCAGTTCGGGACAGGGCTCCTACGAGCAGTACTTC. Translating gives CASSSGQGSYEQYF.

The J gene is TRBJ2-7, the V gene TRBV19; 8 nucleotides align to TRBD1. Looked up from germline, CDR1 is LNHDA and CDR2 is SQIVND (reference sequence). V shed 3 bases and J 3 bases; nucleotides not matched to a gene: 4. CDR3 size: 14 residues. This chain's CDR3 is CASSMAQGVYEQYF. The DNA for the CDR3 is TGTGCCAGTAGTATGGCACAGGGGGTCTACGAGCAGTACTTC.

The rearrangement joins TRBV25-1 to TRBJ1-2, with D uncertain. The germline V gene encodes CDR1 MGHDK and CDR2 SYGVNS. V was clipped by 2 bases and J by 1 base, with 8 bases between them. The CDR3 spans 14 residues. CDR3 sequence (DNA): TGTGCCAGCAGTGAACGGGGTTTTAACTATGGCTACACCTTC. This codes for CASSERGFNYGYTF.

This clone was counted only a few times. V and J are TRBV7-9 and TRBJ1-2; a possible D gene is TRBD1 (5 bases). Germline V lookup: CDR1 SEHNR, CDR2 FQNEAQ (reference sequence). Trimming left V 0 bases short and J 5 bases short, with 10 bases between. The CDR3 extends over 14 amino acids. The CDR3 region is CASSLAWTLYGYTF. The CDR3, as DNA: TGTGCCAGCAGCTTAGCGTGGACACTTTATGGCTACACCTTC. The complete variable domain, with remaining parts taken from reference TRBV7-9 and TRBJ1-2, reads DTGVSQNPRHKITKRGQNVTFRCDPISEHNRLYWYRQTLGQGPEFLTYFQNEAQLEKSRLLSDRFSAERPKGSFSTLEIQRTEQGDSAMYLCASSLAWTLYGYTFGSGTRLTVV.

The V and J genes are TRBV7-2 and TRBJ2-3; D unresolved. Per germline, CDR1 SGHTA and CDR2 FQGNSA. Trimming removed 4 bases from V and 4 bases from J, with 6 bases in between. CDR3 length equals 12 residues. The CDR3 protein is CASSSSPDTQYF. The CDR3 DNA is TGTGCCAGCAGCTCCTCCCCAGATACGCAGTATTTT.

The CDR3 loop reads CAITLDETLRNTIYF. In DNA form, the CDR3 reads TGTGCCATCACCCTGGACGAGACCTTACGAAACACCATATATTTT. This chain connects TRBV10-3 to TRBJ1-3; D gene unclear. V lost 7 bases, J lost 5 bases, and 18 bases lay in between. Germline loops: CDR1 ENHRY, CDR2 SYGVKD. CDR3 length equals 15 residues.

The chain links TRBV30 to TRBJ2-3; 9 nucleotides agree with TRBD1. Germline-derived CDR1 and CDR2 are GTSNPN and SVGIG (reference sequence). This CDR3 comprises 17 residues. After removal of 5 bases from V and 4 bases from J, the junction contained 16 bases not matched to a gene. CDR3 loop: CAWAPPGTGFIADTQYF. In DNA, the CDR3 is TGTGCCTGGGCCCCCCCCGGGACAGGGTTTATAGCAGATACGCAGTATTTT.

V and J are TRBV7-8 and TRBJ1-6; D unclear. Looked up from germline, CDR1 is SGHVS and CDR2 is FQNEAQ. Trimming took 3 bases from V and 7 from J, leaving 13 bases between them. This CDR3 has 15 amino acids. Here the CDR3 DNA reads TGTGCCAGCAGCTTGCTCGAGGATCCGAATTCACCCCTCCACTTT. This encodes CASSLLEDPNSPLHF.

This clone was found a few times. CDR3 nucleotides: TGTGCCATCAGTCTGACAGGGAAGGCAGATACGCAGTATTTT. Translating it yields CAISLTGKADTQYF. V is TRBV10-3 and J is TRBJ2-3; 7 positions match TRBD1. The CDR3 length is 14 residues. The trim removed 5 bases at V and 4 bases at J, leaving 6 bases unmatched. CDR1 ENHRY and CDR2 SYGVKD come from the germline V gene.

This sequence joins TRBV28 and TRBJ2-7; D is unresolved. This CDR3 contains 16 residues. Germline lookup yields CDR1 MDHEN and CDR2 SYDVKM. V lost 2 bases to trimming and J lost 1 base, with 15 bases between them. CDR3 nucleotides: TGTGCCAGCAGTTTACTTGGAAGTGCCGGGTCCTACGAGCAGTACTTC. Protein: CASSLLGSAGSYEQYF.